The T cell receptor beta chain under discussion was sequenced for a study of shared clonotypes between healthy human individuals (dated by TCRdb to 2019 to 2021). Turning to the overall study: The cohort included a few men and a couple of women between 18 and 49 years of age. Per donor, three plates each were used for CD4 naive and CD4 memory, two for CD8 naive, and one for CD8 memory. To estimate repertoire size and how much clonotype sharing occurs between individuals, the study deeply sequenced the blood TCR repertoires of 5 or 6 healthy adults. Libraries were prepared and TCR repertoires were sequenced by different laboratories using diverse techniques, in order to increase sequencing depth and limit assay-specific biases. Leukapheresis yielded between about 0.9 and 10 billion PBMCs per donor.

Using the deep immunoSEQ assay, multiplex PCR amplified TCR CDR3 regions from genomic DNA. Genomic DNA extracted from each cell subset was distributed evenly over all wells of several immunoSEQ 96-well plates, and each plate served as one replicate. For sorted subsets, 200 to 250 ng genomic DNA, equal to about 30,000 T cell genomes, was loaded into each replicate PCR. Purified libraries were measured with a Qubit 3.0 fluorometer, size-checked on a Bioanalyzer 2100, and measured again with the KAPA Library Quantification kit. Every immunoSEQ 96-well plate was sequenced on a dedicated single-read 150-cycle Illumina NextSeq 550 flow cell. The authors processed their data as follows. Because the immunoSEQ output included only junctional sequences and no quality scores, the filtering could not be the same as the filtering used for full-length reads. To assign V/J genes and CDR3, sequences were annotated using PyIR, a Python wrapper for IgBLAST v1.9, with IMGT germline references. Reads with weak V/J assignments (E-value above 1e-6), missing CDR3, stop codons, out-of-frame junctions, or ambiguous translated residues were removed. V3J clonotypes were defined by identical inferred V gene, J gene, and CDR3 amino acid sequence. Percentage overlap between repertoires was computed as shared unique clonotypes divided by the size of the smaller repertoire. RTK rarefaction, the Chao1 estimator, and Recon v2.1 estimates of unobserved clonotypes were used to assess repertoire richness. Generation probabilities for all TCRbeta clonotypes obtained by the gDNA method from four donors were computed using OLGA. This immuneACCESS table, as held by TCRdb, lists in-frame sequences with V and J called but not all clones. Of the missing ones, under half trace to an unresolved V gene in checked studies; the others have no known cause. V and J calls and clone size follow that table, whereas D and trimming were derived from the DNA. Counted in this sample were more than 550,000 clones; 90% to 95% of them appeared once. The top ten constitute about a quarter of the sample.

CD8 naive samples consisted of CD45RO-negative cells that were positively selected for CCR7, yielding a CD45RA+CCR7+ population without TemRA cells. Donors were healthy HIV-negative adults with no recently reported acute infections or vaccinations. Every donor was a Caucasian adult residing in Nashville, Tennessee, USA. After blood collection by leukapheresis, PBMCs were isolated using Ficoll-Histopaque density gradient centrifugation and then cryopreserved in the vapor phase of liquid nitrogen. Analytical flow cytometry was used to check the purity and quantity of each magnetically sorted T cell population. From each sorted fraction, genomic DNA was isolated and quantified by UV absorbance on a Nanodrop 2000c. The CDR3 has 16 amino acids, counting the end cysteine and phenylalanine. The entry retains the CDR3 DNA only, 48 bases that are in frame from base 1. Trimming accounts for 5 bases at V and 4 bases at J, while the number of junction bases matched to no gene is 7. The CDR1 and CDR2 encoded by the germline V gene are MDHEN and SYDVKM.

Results and caveats for the whole study, not just this receptor: Sampling was limited to blood, and TCR repertoires in tissue likely differ from TCR repertoires in blood. Naive subsets generally had larger estimated clonotype richness than memory subsets. When a handful of donors were compared, the shared fraction of clonotypes was about 5% for naive CD4, more than 3% for naive CD8, roughly 2.3% for memory CD4, and under 0.5% for memory CD8. Clonotypes shared by all four sorted-subset donors showed higher generation probabilities than non-shared clonotypes. Pairwise subsampling indicated that sequencing depth was expected to affect the degree of clonotype sharing among donors. Even with the large sequencing depth, rarefaction of the sorted-subset datasets indicated that sequencing was incomplete. The small number of donors limited the genetic and exposure-history diversity represented.

Regarding this clone: It has no known antigen specificity. Base-call qualities are not available, and no considerably larger clone is one nucleotide away.

Input material: naive CD8+ T cells sorted from blood. The sample's cell subset or site, from its label and the paper: CD45RA+CCR7+. The rearrangement combines TRBV28 with TRBJ2-2; 10 bases in between match TRBD2. This receptor was taken from a young man in good health. The CDR3 reads as follows: CASSHRLAGGTGELFF. The DNA sequence is given as TGTGCCAGCAGTCACCGACTAGCGGGCGGCACCGGGGAGCTGTTTTTT.